Listed here is a single T cell receptor beta chain. Amplification used 60 Vbeta primers and 13 Jbeta primers. Here immunoSEQ multiplex PCR was the method, and the copy in TCRdb shows in-frame clones only, minus some. The data show fewer than 200,000 clones, roughly 82% seen once. This record comes from a study of cytomegalovirus exposure and HLA in healthy donors. In germline, CDR1 is SQVTM, CDR2 ANQGSEA. Losses at the gene ends were 2 bases for V and 5 bases for J; bases not matched to a gene: 5. The CDR3 runs to 14 residues. The specimen sequenced was PBMCs. This receptor was taken from a woman between 45 and 65 years old in good health and CMV-seropositive. This chain joins TRBV29-1 and TRBJ2-3; 9 bases map to TRBD1. The CDR3 DNA follows: TGCAGCGTTGAAACTACAGGGGGCGGAGATACGCAGTATTTT. Its translation: CSVETTGGGDTQYF.